These 27 T cell receptor beta chains were sequenced from one sample in a study of neurological immune-mediated disorders. Each CDR3 protein is one row after TCRdb ran MiXCR on the 5' RACE reads. The data contain some 30,000 distinct CDR3 sequences, under 6.5% of them singletons. Sequenced sample: CD4+ T cells from blood. These receptors all come from a woman aged 45-65 years in good health.

This clonotype was counted ten times or more. Here the CDR3 DNA reads TGTGCCAGCAGCTTAGCCGGGGCGGGGGGCCTCGGGGATACGCAGTATTTT. Protein product: CASSLAGAGGLGDTQYF. The rearrangement uses TRBV7-8 and TRBJ2-3; 8 bases fit TRBD2. In germline, CDR1 is SGHVS, CDR2 FQNEAQ. V lost 0 bases and J lost 6; bases outside the gene matches: 11. The CDR3 consists of 17 residues.

The chain is built from TRBV19 and TRBJ1-5; no reliable D call. Germline CDR1 is LNHDA and CDR2 is SQIVND (reference sequence). This CDR3 has 16 amino acids. Trimming cost V 1 base and J 6 bases, with 16 bases left between them. In nucleotides, the CDR3 is TGTGCCAGTAGTATAGTAATCGGCGTGGGCCCTCAGCCCCAGCATTTT. Its protein is CASSIVIGVGPQPQHF.

This clonotype was picked up many times. This rearrangement joins TRBV5-1 to TRBJ2-7; 7 positions match TRBD1. The CDR3 is 15 residues long. Germline CDR1 is SGHRS and CDR2 is YFSETQ. Trimming cost V 2 bases and J 1 base; bases outside gene matches: 6. The CDR3 sequence: CASSFRTGRSYEQYF. The CDR3 nucleotides are TGCGCCAGCAGCTTCAGGACAGGACGTTCCTACGAGCAGTACTTC.

This clonotype was detected ten times or more. This chain uses TRBV24-1 with TRBJ2-2; unclear D gene. CDR1 and CDR2 from the germline V gene are KGHDR and SFDVKD. Trimming cost V 4 bases and J 1 base, with 9 bases left between them. CDR3 size: 15 residues. DNA of the CDR3: TGTGCCACCAGTGACCCCTTCCTGAACACCGGGGAGCTGTTTTTT. Translation: CATSDPFLNTGELFF.

This clonotype was observed many times. The rearrangement uses TRBV3-1 and TRBJ2-1, with 16 bases fitting TRBD2. The CDR3 runs to 15 residues. Germline V gives CDR1 LGHDT, CDR2 YNNKEL (reference sequence). Trimming took 5 bases from V and 9 from J; bases not matched to a gene: 4. CDR3 residues: CASSEGLAGGGEQFF. CDR3 in DNA: TGTGCCAGCAGCGAGGGACTAGCGGGAGGGGGTGAGCAGTTCTTC.

This clonotype was seen many times. The gene calls are TRBV5-6 and TRBJ1-6, with TRBD1 matching over 9 bases. The germline CDR1 and CDR2 sequences are SGHDT and YYEEEE. CDR3 length: 14 amino acids. V lost 4 bases to trimming and J lost 6 bases; unmatched junction nucleotides: 2. In nucleotides, the CDR3 is TGTGCCAGCAGCAGGGACAGGGTTAATTCACCCCTCCACTTT. This codes for CASSRDRVNSPLHF.

This clonotype has ten or more counts. The V call is TRBV30, the J call TRBJ1-2; 7 bases are a match to TRBD1. Germline trimming cut 3 bases from V and 8 bases from J; bases unmatched to any gene: 9. The CDR3 extends over 13 amino acids. The V gene's germline CDR1 is GTSNPN and CDR2 SVGIG (reference sequence). This CDR3 is CAWRVPGGRGYTF. Here the CDR3 DNA reads TGTGCCTGGAGGGTCCCAGGGGGGAGAGGCTACACCTTC.

This clonotype was picked up many times. The chain is built from TRBV7-9 and TRBJ1-1, with unresolved D. The CDR3 contains 12 residues. Germline lookup yields CDR1 SEHNR and CDR2 FQNEAQ (reference sequence). Deletions cut 2 bases from V and 4 bases from J, with 5 bases between. CDR3 in DNA: TGTGCCAGCAGCTTAATGGGCACTGAAGCTTTCTTT. Encoded protein: CASSLMGTEAFF.

This clonotype showed up many times. V usage is TRBV28 and J usage is TRBJ2-7; D remains ambiguous. V was trimmed by 3 bases and J by 3 bases, leaving 6 bases between them. This CDR3 has 12 residues. CDR1 and CDR2 from the germline V gene are MDHEN and SYDVKM. The CDR3 spells CASSFLRYEQYF. Written as DNA, the CDR3 is TGTGCCAGCAGTTTTCTACGCTACGAGCAGTACTTC. Full variable domain (missing parts from reference TRBV28 and TRBJ2-7): DVKVTQSSRYLVKRTGEKVFLECVQDMDHENMFWYRQDPGLGLRLIYFSYDVKMKEKGDIPEGYSVSREKKERFSLILESASTNQTSMYLCASSFLRYEQYFGPGTRLTVT.

This clonotype was counted at least ten times. The rearrangement joins TRBV6-6 to TRBJ1-1; D is ambiguous. Germline V gene lookup returns CDR1 MNHNY and CDR2 SVGAGI (reference sequence). V was trimmed by 2 bases and J by 3 bases, leaving 7 bases between them. This CDR3 has 13 amino acids. The CDR3 DNA sequence: TGTGCCAGCAGTTACCGCAGCTACACTGAAGCTTTCTTT. Translation gives CASSYRSYTEAFF.

The sample holds many counts of this clonotype. J is TRBJ1-1 and V is TRBV20-1; D gene uncertain. The V end lost 1 base, the J end lost 0 bases, and 9 bases lay between the germline ends. Per the germline V gene, CDR1 is DFQATT and CDR2 is SNEGSKA (reference sequence). This CDR3 contains 14 residues. The DNA of the CDR3 is TGCAGTGCTAGAGTTGGCGTCCTGAACACTGAAGCTTTCTTT. Translation gives CSARVGVLNTEAFF.

This clonotype was seen repeatedly, ten times or more. The V and J genes are TRBV7-9 and TRBJ1-1; 11 positions agree with TRBD1. CDR1 SEHNR and CDR2 FQNEAQ come from the germline V gene (reference sequence). J gave up 5 bases and V 5 bases, and 10 bases lay outside the gene matches. There are 16 residues in the CDR3. CDR3 protein: CASSPLGRDRGTEAFF. CDR3 nucleotide sequence: TGTGCCAGCAGCCCCCTCGGCCGGGACAGGGGGACTGAAGCTTTCTTT. The whole variable domain, remainder taken from reference TRBV7-9 and TRBJ1-1, is DTGVSQNPRHKITKRGQNVTFRCDPISEHNRLYWYRQTLGQGPEFLTYFQNEAQLEKSRLLSDRFSAERPKGSFSTLEIQRTEQGDSAMYLCASSPLGRDRGTEAFFGQGTRLTVV.

This clonotype occurred many times. The V and J genes are TRBV12-3 or TRBV12-4 and TRBJ1-5, with 7 bases matching TRBD1. Unmatched junction bases numbered 6, after V lost 6 bases and J lost 1 base. The CDR3 spans 15 residues. CDR3 region: CASRTTGASNQPQHF. The CDR3 nucleotides are TGTGCCAGCAGAACTACAGGGGCCAGCAATCAGCCCCAGCATTTT.

This clonotype was observed at least ten times. This sequence joins TRBV3-1 and TRBJ1-3; D remains unclear. The CDR3 has 18 amino acids. Germline CDR1 LGHDT, CDR2 YNNKEL (reference sequence). The V end was cut by 0 bases, the J end by 0 bases, with 15 bases between. CDR3 sequence: CASSQDRGGGRSGNTIYF. In DNA form, the CDR3 reads TGTGCCAGCAGCCAAGACCGCGGTGGTGGGCGCTCTGGAAACACCATATATTTT.

This clonotype was found many times. The chain is built from TRBV15 and TRBJ1-4, with TRBD1 matching 7 bases. CDR3 length: 13 residues. V gave up 1 base and J gave up 13 bases; unmatched junction bases: 6. Germline V gene sequence: CDR1 LNHNV, CDR2 YYDKDF (reference sequence). CDR3 coding DNA: TGTGCCACCAGCAGAGTACACAGGGGTCGACTGTTTTTT. Protein: CATSRVHRGRLFF.

This clonotype qualifies as medium-sized. This chain joins TRBV5-1 and TRBJ1-1; D gene uncertain. This CDR3 comprises 13 residues. The V gene lost 0 bases and the J gene lost 4 bases, with 7 bases spanning the gap. Germline V gene data show CDR1 as SGHRS and CDR2 as YFSETQ. In DNA, the CDR3 is TGCGCCAGCAGCTTGGACGGGTTCACTGAAGCTTTCTTT. It is translated as CASSLDGFTEAFF.

This clonotype was detected ten times or more. J is TRBJ2-7 and V is TRBV5-1, with D perhaps TRBD1 (7 bases). Germline V gene data show CDR1 as SGHRS and CDR2 as YFSETQ. V lost 3 bases to trimming and J lost 4 bases, with 14 bases between them. The CDR3 is 14 residues long. CDR3 nucleotide sequence: TGCGCCAGCAGCTGGGGGCAGGGGGGTTACGAGCAGTACTTC. Its protein is CASSWGQGGYEQYF. Supplemented by reference TRBV5-1 and TRBJ2-7, the full variable domain reads KAGVTQTPRYLIKTRGQQVTLSCSPISGHRSVSWYQQTPGQGLQFLFEYFSETQRNKGNFPGRFSGRQFSNSRSEMNVSTLELGDSALYLCASSWGQGGYEQYFGPGTRLTVT.

This clonotype was recorded at least ten times. The genes are TRBV4-2 and TRBJ1-4; D not certain. CDR1 LGHNA and CDR2 YNFKEQ come from the germline V gene. The CDR3 covers 16 residues. The V gene lost 2 bases and the J gene lost 4 bases, with 14 bases spanning the gap. DNA of the CDR3: TGTGCCAGCAGCCAATGGCTAGCTGGCGGTAATGAAAAACTGTTTTTT. As protein: CASSQWLAGGNEKLFF.

This clonotype was observed many times. The CDR3 reads CASSPASSYNEQFF. CDR3 nucleotides: TGTGCCAGCAGCCCCGCGAGCTCCTACAATGAGCAGTTCTTC. The chain is built from TRBV6-6 and TRBJ2-1; D ambiguous. Germline CDR1 MNHNY, CDR2 SVGAGI (reference sequence). The ends were cut back, 6 bases at V and 0 bases at J, with 9 bases in the middle. This CDR3 region has 14 residues.

The rearrangement uses TRBV18 and TRBJ2-1, with D unclear. Germline-derived CDR1 and CDR2 are KGHSH and LQKENI. This CDR3 is built from 12 residues. The V end lost 3 bases, the J end lost 10 bases, and 10 bases lay between the germline ends. The CDR3 DNA is TGTGCCAGCTCACCGCTGTTAGGGGAGCAGTTCTTC. Translated, it gives CASSPLLGEQFF. The whole variable domain, filled in from reference TRBV18 and TRBJ2-1, reads NAGVMQNPRHLVRRRGQEARLRCSPMKGHSHVYWYRQLPEEGLKFMVYLQKENIIDESGMPKERFSAEFPKEGPSILRIQQVVRGDSAAYFCASSPLLGEQFFGPGTRLTVL.

This clonotype was recorded at least ten times. The chain couples TRBV20-1 to TRBJ2-3, with 11 nucleotides matching TRBD2. The CDR3 length is 15 residues. Germline V gives CDR1 DFQATT, CDR2 SNEGSKA (reference sequence). V was pared by 5 bases and J by 0 bases, with 4 bases of the junction left unmatched. CDR3 nucleotides: TGCAGTGCTCCCGCTAGCGGGAGGAGCACAGATACGCAGTATTTT. Its translation is CSAPASGRSTDTQYF.

This clonotype was recorded many times. The V and J genes are TRBV6-4 and TRBJ1-4; D ambiguous. The CDR3 is 15 amino acids. Germline assignment: CDR1 MRHNA and CDR2 SNTAGT. V lost 6 bases and J lost 3, with 14 bases in between. CDR3 sequence: CASRARGAANEKLFF. As DNA, the CDR3 is TGTGCCAGCAGAGCTCGGGGTGCGGCTAATGAAAAACTGTTTTTT.

This clonotype has at least ten counts. The chain uses TRBV7-8 and TRBJ1-5, with TRBD1 matching 8 bases. From germline, CDR1 is SGHVS and CDR2 FQNEAQ. This CDR3 contains 15 residues. With V trimmed by 5 bases and J by 2 bases, 5 bases remained unmatched. The CDR3 is CASSIPGQGNQPQHF. CDR3 nucleotide sequence: TGTGCCAGCAGCATACCGGGACAGGGCAATCAGCCCCAGCATTTT.

In this sample, this clonotype turned up a few times. The chain employs TRBV30 and TRBJ1-5; D is possibly TRBD1 (6 bases). Germline V gene sequence: CDR1 GTSNPN, CDR2 SVGIG (reference sequence). CDR3 length: 14 residues. Trimming shortened V by 0 bases and J by 6 bases, and 12 bases separated the two germline ends. The CDR3 loop reads CAWSVGGEGQPQHF. For the CDR3, the DNA is TGTGCCTGGAGTGTCGGGGGCGAGGGTCAGCCCCAGCATTTT.

By share, this clonotype ranks as medium-sized (0.01 to 0.1%). V usage is TRBV6-2 or TRBV6-3 and J usage is TRBJ2-1, with a weak D call TRBD2 (5 bases). The germline V gene has CDR1 MNHEY and CDR2 SVGEGT. The V end was cut by 4 bases, the J end by 8 bases, with 18 bases between. This CDR3 comprises 15 residues. CDR3 sequence reads: CASSSLGLAMHEQFF. CDR3 DNA: TGTGCCAGCAGTTCCCTCGGGCTAGCTATGCATGAGCAGTTCTTC.

This clonotype was recorded at least ten times. This chain joins TRBV9 and TRBJ2-7; 7 bases line up with TRBD2. Per the germline V gene, CDR1 is SGDLS and CDR2 is YYNGEE. This CDR3 is built from 15 residues. V trimming: 0 bases; J trimming: 2 bases; junction bases outside the gene matches: 5. The CDR3 sequence: CASSVGDGRAYEQYF. The CDR3 DNA sequence: TGTGCCAGCAGCGTAGGGGATGGGAGGGCCTACGAGCAGTACTTC.

This clonotype appeared many times. This chain links TRBV20-1 with TRBJ1-6, with a possible D match to TRBD1 (5 bases). The CDR3 consists of 14 residues. The germline V gene encodes CDR1 DFQATT and CDR2 SNEGSKA (reference sequence). V shed 5 bases and J shed 9 bases, with 17 bases lying between them. CDR3 sequence: CSAQGPYFLSPLHF. As DNA, the CDR3 is TGCAGTGCTCAGGGTCCATACTTCCTTTCACCCCTCCACTTT.